Included here is one T cell receptor (beta chain) sequence, with context. Its matching antigen is unknown. The ends were cut back, 2 bases at V and 0 bases at J, with 11 bases in the middle. Germline V gene sequence: CDR1 KGHSH, CDR2 LQKENI. The CDR3 is 15 residues long. The sample belongs to a study of T cells in tumors after PD-1 blockade. For the study at large: Daily vismodegib 150 mg continued in a subset of anti-PD-1-treated patients. Peripheral blood samples averaged 36,536 unique clonotypes and roughly 110,000 templates. General study findings and limits: Blood contained 35% to 50% of the tumor's TCR clonotypes.

Clones were sequenced by immunoSEQ multiplex PCR, and TCRdb holds only the in-frame ones, with some missing. This sample has about 25,000 clones, with roughly 80% found just once. The rearrangement uses TRBV18 and TRBJ2-7, with unresolved D. The material sequenced was PBMCs, taken after anti-PD-1 treatment. The source is a human donor with basal cell carcinoma. In DNA, the CDR3 is TGTGCCAGCTCACCATTCAATGGATACTCCTACGAGCAGTACTTC. It translates to CASSPFNGYSYEQYF.